This TCR beta chain was captured by sequencing in a study of early T cells in non-severe SARS-CoV-2 infection. Ten or more counts support this clonotype. CDR3 length: 15 residues. Trimming took 5 bases from V and 0 from J; bases not matched to a gene: 3. TCRdb fed the 5' RACE reads into MiXCR, producing one record per CDR3 protein. The sample includes 48,000 or so distinct CDR3 sequences, about 6% of them seen just once. The source material was whole blood, sampled at baseline. This chain uses TRBV12-3 or TRBV12-4 with TRBJ2-1; 8 bases align to TRBD2. The clonotype originates from an adult who was a healthcare worker with PCR-confirmed SARS-CoV-2 infection or an uninfected control (not recorded which). CDR3 residues: CASSVSGDSYNEQFF. DNA for the CDR3: TGTGCCAGCAGTGTTAGCGGGGACTCCTACAATGAGCAGTTCTTC.